This passage covers 12 T cell receptor beta chains from one sample sequenced in a study of cytomegalovirus exposure and HLA in healthy donors. Primers for the PCR totalled 60 Vbeta and 13 Jbeta. Libraries were prepared by immunoSEQ multiplex PCR; TCRdb keeps only in-frame clonotypes and omits some of them. The sample includes fewer than 200,000 clones, around 84% of them seen just once. The sample was PBMCs. Receptor source: a man aged 35-49 years in good health and CMV-seropositive.

V usage is TRBV6-5 and J usage is TRBJ1-1; no clear D. Germline V gene lookup returns CDR1 MNHEY and CDR2 SVGAGI. The V and J ends lost 0 bases and 6 bases respectively, with 14 bases between them. The length of the CDR3 is 15 residues. The CDR3 bases are TGTGCCAGCAGTTACTCGAGTAGAGGGCCGCCTGAAGCTTTCTTT. Translated, it gives CASSYSSRGPPEAFF.

This chain joins TRBV7-3 and TRBJ2-1, with D possibly TRBD1 on 6 matching bases. Germline V gene data show CDR1 as SGHTA and CDR2 as FQGTGA. CDR3 length: 15 residues. Trimming took 4 bases from V and 3 from J, leaving 13 bases between them. This CDR3 reads CASSSVGDNYNEQFF. The CDR3, as DNA: TGTGCCAGCAGCTCGGTAGGGGACAACTACAATGAGCAGTTCTTC.

The gene calls are TRBV10-3 and TRBJ2-5, with 10 positions matching TRBD2. Losses at the gene ends were 4 bases for V and 5 bases for J; bases not matched to a gene: 7. Per germline, CDR1 ENHRY and CDR2 SYGVKD. The CDR3 has 15 residues. The CDR3 region is CAISGKRGGSETQYF. The DNA for the CDR3 is TGTGCCATCAGTGGAAAGCGGGGGGGCAGCGAGACCCAGTACTTC.

This chain joins TRBV10-3 and TRBJ1-2; D is uncertain. CDR1 ENHRY and CDR2 SYGVKD come from the germline V gene. Trimming shortened V by 3 bases and J by 4 bases, and 9 bases separated the two germline ends. This CDR3 comprises 13 residues. In nucleotides, the CDR3 is TGTGCCATCAGTGATGGGGAGGTCTATGGCTACACCTTC. Its translation is CAISDGEVYGYTF.

The sample holds a few counts of this clone. The gene calls are TRBV30 and TRBJ1-5; unclear D gene. V lost 0 bases, J lost 5 bases, and 8 bases lay in between. CDR1 and CDR2 (germline): GTSNPN, SVGIG (reference sequence). The CDR3 consists of 13 residues. The CDR3 bases are TGTGCCTGGAGTGTGGCGGGGTATCAGCCCCAGCATTTT. Protein: CAWSVAGYQPQHF.

CDR3: CASSPPVLLRELFF. The CDR3 coding sequence is TGTGCCAGCAGCCCCCCGGTGCTCTTGAGGGAGCTGTTTTTT. The rearrangement links TRBV11-2 to TRBJ2-2; unclear D gene. The CDR3 loop spans 14 amino acids. CDR1 is SGHAT, CDR2 FQNNGV, per germline. V lost 5 bases and J lost 9, with 16 bases in between. The whole variable domain, filled in from reference TRBV11-2 and TRBJ2-2, reads EAGVAQSPRYKIIEKRQSVAFWCNPISGHATLYWYQQILGQGPKLLIQFQNNGVVDDSQLPKDRFSAERLKGVDSTLKIQPAKLEDSAVYLCASSPPVLLRELFFGEGSRLTVL.

The chain links TRBV5-3 to TRBJ1-2, with D uncertain. TRBV5-3 is known as an ORF, though its function is uncertain. V was trimmed by 0 bases and J by 14 bases, leaving 8 bases between them. The CDR3 has 10 amino acids. The DNA of the CDR3 is TGTGCCAGAAGCTTGGCCCAAATTACCTTC. Translating gives CARSLAQITF.

This clone showed up just once. The V and J genes are TRBV6-1 and TRBJ1-3; 7 nucleotides match TRBD1. The ends lost 6 bases at V and 0 bases at J; junction bases unmatched: 5. CDR1 MNHNS and CDR2 SASEGT come from the germline V gene. The CDR3 spans 15 residues. CDR3 amino acids: CASSKQGNSGNTIYF. For the CDR3, the DNA is TGTGCCAGCAGCAAACAGGGGAACTCTGGAAACACCATATATTTT.

The chain recombines TRBV28 with TRBJ2-7; D possibly corresponds to TRBD1 (6 bases). The CDR3 runs to 14 residues. Germline lookup yields CDR1 MDHEN and CDR2 SYDVKM. The V and J ends lost 7 bases and 2 bases respectively, with 15 bases between them. In DNA, the CDR3 is TGTGCCAGCACGGACAGCTCCGGGGCCTACGAGCAGTACTTC. This codes for CASTDSSGAYEQYF.

The chain employs TRBV5-1 and TRBJ1-6; weak D call: TRBD1 (5 bases). This CDR3 is 16 amino acids long. The germline V gene encodes CDR1 SGHRS and CDR2 YFSETQ. V shed 0 bases and J shed 4 bases, with 11 bases lying between them. The DNA of the CDR3 is TGCGCCAGCAGCTTGGACGGGACTAGTTATAATTCACCCCTCCACTTT. It yields the protein CASSLDGTSYNSPLHF.

CDR3 amino acids: CASSLSGQPTDTQYF. CDR3 sequence (DNA): TGTGCCAGCAGCTTATCGGGACAGCCCACAGATACGCAGTATTTT. The chain has TRBV11-3 and TRBJ2-3; 7 bases match TRBD1. Germline values: CDR1 SGHNT, CDR2 YENEEA. The J segment lost 2 bases and the V segment lost 2 bases, leaving 4 bases of the junction unmatched. This CDR3 is 15 amino acids long.

This chain connects TRBV7-2 to TRBJ1-5; 9 bases map to TRBD1. CDR1 is SGHTA, CDR2 FQGNSA, per germline. The CDR3 totals 16 residues. V dropped 2 bases and J dropped 7; count of bases not matched to a gene: 9. This chain's CDR3 is CASSLTHRGHGQPQHF. Here the CDR3 DNA reads TGTGCCAGCAGCTTAACCCACAGGGGGCATGGCCAGCCCCAGCATTTT.